Listed below are T cell receptor beta chains from one sample, sequenced in a study of blood T cells in healthy people across ages. MiXCR, run by TCRdb on the 5' RACE reads, gives a single entry per CDR3 protein. The sample shows 600,000 to 850,000 distinct CDR3 sequences, 43% of them seen only once. The sequenced sample consisted of blood. The receptors stem from a woman in her sixties or seventies in good health. CDR3s include the opening cysteine and the closing phenylalanine or tryptophan. A D gene is named only where the DNA matches it firmly. Expanded clones get a size class; other rows say once, few or many, or leave the size out.

V	D	length	size	J	CDR3	DNA
TRBV6-2/TRBV6-3	.	15	once	TRBJ2-7	CASSSARLGGYEQYF	TGTGCCAGCAGTTCTGCTAGGCTGGGGGGCTACGAGCAGTACTTC
TRBV3-1	.	14	.	TRBJ2-7	CASSHRQNTYEQYF	TGTGCCAGCAGCCATCGACAGAACACCTACGAGCAGTACTTC
TRBV20-1	TRBD2	18	.	TRBJ2-7	CSATSPGLAGGFSYEQYF	TGCAGTGCCACCTCTCCGGGACTAGCGGGGGGCTTCTCCTACGAGCAGTACTTC
TRBV6-6	.	15	.	TRBJ2-7	CASSYERTRRDEQYF	TGTGCCAGCAGTTATGAAAGGACTCGGAGGGACGAGCAGTACTTC
TRBV10-3	.	12	few	TRBJ1-2	CAITFSGDGYTF	TGTGCCATCACGTTTTCGGGGGACGGCTACACCTTC
TRBV15	TRBD2	17	few	TRBJ2-1	CATSREAGGSSYNEQFF	TGTGCCACCAGCAGAGAAGCGGGAGGGAGCTCCTACAATGAGCAGTTCTTC
TRBV12-3/TRBV12-4	TRBD2	15	.	TRBJ2-2	CASRLSRLAIGELFF	TGTGCCAGCAGGCTATCCAGACTAGCGATCGGGGAGCTGTTTTTT
TRBV7-2	TRBD1	14	few	TRBJ1-2	CASSSGDRRGGYTF	TGTGCCAGCAGCTCAGGGGACAGAAGGGGAGGCTACACCTTC
TRBV12-3/TRBV12-4	.	17	.	TRBJ1-6	CASSFLFGSSYNSPLHF	TGTGCCAGCAGTTTTCTGTTCGGCAGCTCCTATAATTCACCCCTCCACTTT
TRBV27	TRBD2	18	few	TRBJ2-5	CASSLSRAGLAGQETQYF	TGTGCCAGCAGTTTATCGCGAGCCGGACTAGCGGGACAAGAGACCCAGTACTTC
TRBV27	.	14	.	TRBJ1-2	CASSPSWAGEGYTF	TGTGCCAGCAGTCCATCCTGGGCAGGGGAAGGCTACACCTTC
TRBV20-1	.	15	.	TRBJ1-4	CSARESGTSHEKLFF	TGCAGTGCTAGAGAGTCTGGGACTTCGCATGAAAAACTGTTTTTT
TRBV20-1	.	13	few	TRBJ1-2	CSARDARGLGYTF	TGCAGTGCTAGAGATGCCAGGGGATTAGGCTACACCTTC
TRBV14	.	12	.	TRBJ1-6	CASSQENSPLHF	TGTGCCAGCAGCCAAGAAAACTCACCCCTCCACTTT
TRBV9	.	15	.	TRBJ2-2	CASSVGQQNTGELFF	TGTGCCAGCAGCGTAGGACAGCAGAACACCGGGGAGCTGTTTTTT
TRBV7-2	TRBD1	15	.	TRBJ2-4	CASSPQGASKNIQYF	TGTGCCAGCAGTCCACAGGGGGCATCCAAAAACATTCAGTACTTC
TRBV6-5	TRBD1	15	.	TRBJ2-4	CASGDVQGAEDIQYF	TGTGCCAGCGGAGACGTCCAGGGGGCAGAGGACATTCAGTACTTC
TRBV11-3	TRBD2	15	.	TRBJ2-7	CASSLGGVAGREQYF	TGTGCCAGCAGCTTAGGAGGGGTAGCGGGTCGCGAGCAGTACTTC
TRBV20-1	TRBD2	14	few	TRBJ2-1	CSARVGGGNNEQFF	TGCAGTGCTAGAGTTGGCGGGGGGAACAATGAGCAGTTCTTC